What follows describes a single T cell receptor (beta chain). Germline V gene data show CDR1 as MGHRA and CDR2 as YSYEKL. The CDR3 totals 14 residues. Trimming shortened V by 5 bases and J by 5 bases, and 16 bases separated the two germline ends. The table came from immunoSEQ multiplex PCR; TCRdb's copy has only in-frame clones and leaves some out. This repertoire shows under 90,000 clones, around nine tenths found once; its top ten account for 7.3%. The data are from a study of blood T cell repertoires in COVID-19. The material sequenced was peripheral blood. The TCR sequence derives from a man aged 35 to 55 with COVID-19, enrolled during active disease. The chain joins TRBV4-1 to TRBJ2-7; D uncertain. The CDR3 reads CASSSGFQVHEQYF. The CDR3 coding sequence is TGCGCCAGCAGCTCAGGCTTTCAGGTGCACGAGCAGTACTTC.